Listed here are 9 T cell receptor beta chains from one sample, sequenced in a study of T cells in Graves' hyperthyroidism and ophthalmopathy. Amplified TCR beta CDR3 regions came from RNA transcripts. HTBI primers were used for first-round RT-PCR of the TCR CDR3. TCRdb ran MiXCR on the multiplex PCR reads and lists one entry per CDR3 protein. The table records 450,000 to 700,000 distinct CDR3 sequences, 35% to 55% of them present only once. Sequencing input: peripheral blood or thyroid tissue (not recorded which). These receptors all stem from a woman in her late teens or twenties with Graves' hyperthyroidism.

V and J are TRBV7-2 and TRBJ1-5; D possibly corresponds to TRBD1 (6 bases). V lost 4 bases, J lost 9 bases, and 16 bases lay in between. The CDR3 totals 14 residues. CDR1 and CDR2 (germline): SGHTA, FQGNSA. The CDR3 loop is CASSSGVGPLPQHF. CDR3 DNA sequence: TGTGCCAGCAGCTCAGGGGTAGGCCCATTGCCCCAGCATTTT.

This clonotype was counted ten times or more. The CDR3 loop is CASSSTQGVYTEAFF. DNA of the CDR3: TGTGCCAGCAGCTCGACGCAGGGGGTATACACTGAAGCTTTCTTT. The chain carries TRBV7-9 and TRBJ1-1, with 7 bases aligning to TRBD1. This CDR3 has 15 residues. Trimming at V came to 4 bases and at J to 3 bases, leaving 8 bases not matched to a gene. Germline-derived CDR1 and CDR2 are SEHNR and FQNEAQ (reference sequence).

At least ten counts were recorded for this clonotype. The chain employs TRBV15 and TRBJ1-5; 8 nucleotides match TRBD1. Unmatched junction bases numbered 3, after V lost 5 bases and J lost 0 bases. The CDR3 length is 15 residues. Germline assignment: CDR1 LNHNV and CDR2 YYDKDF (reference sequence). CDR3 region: CATSGQGYSNQPQHF. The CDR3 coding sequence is TGTGCCACCAGCGGACAGGGTTATAGCAATCAGCCCCAGCATTTT.

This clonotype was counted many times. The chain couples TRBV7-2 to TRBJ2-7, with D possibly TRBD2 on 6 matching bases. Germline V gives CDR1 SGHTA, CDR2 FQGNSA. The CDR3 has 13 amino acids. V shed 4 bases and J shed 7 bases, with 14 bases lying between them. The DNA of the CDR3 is TGTGCCAGCAGCTCAATAATGGGGGGAGAGCAGTACTTC. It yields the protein CASSSIMGGEQYF.

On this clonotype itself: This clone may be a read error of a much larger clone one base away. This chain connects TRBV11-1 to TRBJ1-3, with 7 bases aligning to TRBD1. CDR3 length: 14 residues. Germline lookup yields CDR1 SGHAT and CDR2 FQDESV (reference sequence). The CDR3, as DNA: TGCGTCAGCAGCTTTACAGGGGCCGGAAACACCATATATTTT. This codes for CVSSFTGAGNTIYF.

The CDR3 loop is CASSLRLAGGPGYEQYF. The CDR3 DNA sequence: TGCGCCAGCAGCCTAAGACTAGCGGGAGGGCCGGGTTACGAGCAGTACTTC. This rearrangement joins TRBV4-1 to TRBJ2-7, with TRBD2 matching over 14 bases. V gave up 4 bases and J gave up 4 bases; unmatched junction bases: 9. CDR1 MGHRA and CDR2 YSYEKL come from the germline V gene. This CDR3 region has 17 residues.

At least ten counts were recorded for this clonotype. Here the CDR3 reads CASTSNPTGERGGYTF. The CDR3 DNA follows: TGTGCCAGCACCTCGAACCCAACAGGGGAAAGAGGCGGCTACACCTTC. V is TRBV7-3 and J is TRBJ1-2; 7 bases are a match to TRBD1. In germline, CDR1 is SGHTA, CDR2 FQGTGA. The ends lost 7 bases at V and 8 bases at J; junction bases unmatched: 19. This CDR3 has 16 amino acids.

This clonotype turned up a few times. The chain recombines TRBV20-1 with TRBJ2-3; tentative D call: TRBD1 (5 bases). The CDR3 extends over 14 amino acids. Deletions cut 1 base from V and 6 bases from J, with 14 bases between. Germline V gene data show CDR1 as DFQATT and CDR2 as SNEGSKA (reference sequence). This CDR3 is CSARGMDNRDTQYF. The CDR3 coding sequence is TGCAGTGCTAGAGGCATGGACAATCGGGATACGCAGTATTTT.

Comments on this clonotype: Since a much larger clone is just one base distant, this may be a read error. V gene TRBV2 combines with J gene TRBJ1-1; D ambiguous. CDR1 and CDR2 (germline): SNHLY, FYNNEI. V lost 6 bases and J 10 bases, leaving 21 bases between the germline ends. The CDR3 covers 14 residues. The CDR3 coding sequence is TGTGCCAGCAGGAACGAAAATTCCCGGACGGTAGCTTTCTTT. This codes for CASRNENSRTVAFF.